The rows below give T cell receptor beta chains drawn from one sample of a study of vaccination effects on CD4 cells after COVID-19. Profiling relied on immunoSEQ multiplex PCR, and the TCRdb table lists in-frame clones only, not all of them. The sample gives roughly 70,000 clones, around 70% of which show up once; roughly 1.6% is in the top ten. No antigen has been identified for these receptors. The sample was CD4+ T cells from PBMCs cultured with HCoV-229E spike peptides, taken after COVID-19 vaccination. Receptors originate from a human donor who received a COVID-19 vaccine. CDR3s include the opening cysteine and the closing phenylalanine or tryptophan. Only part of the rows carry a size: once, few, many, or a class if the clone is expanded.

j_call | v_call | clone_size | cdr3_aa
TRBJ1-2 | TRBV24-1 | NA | CATSDLTAASGYTF
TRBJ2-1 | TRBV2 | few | CASSAFPPDNEQFF
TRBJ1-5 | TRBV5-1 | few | CASSLPYSNQPQHF
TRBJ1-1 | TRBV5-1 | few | CASSTTLNTEAFF
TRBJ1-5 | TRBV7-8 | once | CASSSQGSIQPQHF
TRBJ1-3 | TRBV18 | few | CASSAEGGSGNTIYF
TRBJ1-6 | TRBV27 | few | CASRRSYNSPLHF
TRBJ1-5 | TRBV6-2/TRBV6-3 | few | CASSYVVQPQHF
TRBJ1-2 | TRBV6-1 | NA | CASSETYGYTF
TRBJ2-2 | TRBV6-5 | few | CASTLRGELFF
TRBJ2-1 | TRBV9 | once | CASSEQSGGFEQFF
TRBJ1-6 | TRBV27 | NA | CASSLRWASPLHF